The clone carrying this T cell receptor beta chain has just a few counts. J lost 3 bases, V lost 3 bases, and 13 bases had no gene match. The germline CDR1 and CDR2 sequences are KGHDR and SFDVKD. This CDR3 has 18 amino acids. Constant-region reverse primers amplified full-length variable regions, followed by semi-nested Nested Universal Primer A PCR. TCRdb re-analysed the 5' RACE reads in MiXCR, keeping a single row per CDR3 protein. The table lists approximately 60,000 distinct CDR3 sequences, 25% to 30% of them singletons. The TCR originated in a female donor with breast cancer. This sequence joins TRBV24-1 and TRBJ2-1, with 7 bases that match TRBD1. Sequencing was done on a sample of tumor-infiltrating memory CD4+ T cells sorted from the breast tumor. Indicated subset: memory CD4+ T cells, CD4+CD45RO+CD25-. DNA of the CDR3: TGTGCCACCAGTGATCCGACCCCTACAGGGGAGCGCTACAATGAGCAGTTCTTC. It is translated as CATSDPTPTGERYNEQFF.